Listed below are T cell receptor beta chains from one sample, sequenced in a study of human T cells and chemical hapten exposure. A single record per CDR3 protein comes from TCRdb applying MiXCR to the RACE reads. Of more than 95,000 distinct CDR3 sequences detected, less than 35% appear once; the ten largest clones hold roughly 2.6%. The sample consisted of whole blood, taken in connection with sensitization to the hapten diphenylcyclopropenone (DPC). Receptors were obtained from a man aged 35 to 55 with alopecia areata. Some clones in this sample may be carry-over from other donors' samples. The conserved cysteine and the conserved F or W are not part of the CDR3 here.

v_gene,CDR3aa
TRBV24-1,ATSDPFSYNEQF
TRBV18,ASSLRQGEKDTQY
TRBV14,ASSPNMDPNYGYT
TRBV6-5,ASIEAGLAGTEAF
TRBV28,ASRPQTGINIQY
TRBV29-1,SVEKTGITDTQY
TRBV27,ASSLIGVGANVLT
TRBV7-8,ASSFSDRGVYEQY
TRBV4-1,ASSEVGSGCTDTQY
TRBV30,AWAVLGQGLSEQY
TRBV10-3,AISELTSGRRAQTDTQY
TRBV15,ATSQGRGRGANVLT
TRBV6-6,ASRTGGKSDGYT
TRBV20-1,SARGGQGAYTEAF
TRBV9,ASSLRMGDNEQF
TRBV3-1,ASSHYNLPRQGDYGYT
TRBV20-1,SARLQGVLAKNIQY